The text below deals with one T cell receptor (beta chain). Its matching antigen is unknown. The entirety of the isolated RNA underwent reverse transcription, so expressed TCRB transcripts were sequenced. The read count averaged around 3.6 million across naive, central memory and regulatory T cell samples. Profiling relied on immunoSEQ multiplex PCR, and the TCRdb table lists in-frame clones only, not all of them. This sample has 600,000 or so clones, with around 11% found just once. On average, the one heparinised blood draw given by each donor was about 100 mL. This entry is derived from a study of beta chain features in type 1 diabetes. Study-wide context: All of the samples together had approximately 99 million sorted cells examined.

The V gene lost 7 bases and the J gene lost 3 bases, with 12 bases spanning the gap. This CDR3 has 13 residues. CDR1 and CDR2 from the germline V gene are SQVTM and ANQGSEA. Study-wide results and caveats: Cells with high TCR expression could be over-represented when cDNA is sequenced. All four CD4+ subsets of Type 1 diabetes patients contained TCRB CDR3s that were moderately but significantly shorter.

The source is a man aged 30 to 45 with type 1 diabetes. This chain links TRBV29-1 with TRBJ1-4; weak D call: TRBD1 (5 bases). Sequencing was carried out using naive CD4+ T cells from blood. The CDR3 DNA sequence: TGCAGCGCCGCTCGGGGGGCTAATGAAAAACTGTTTTTT. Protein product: CSAARGANEKLFF. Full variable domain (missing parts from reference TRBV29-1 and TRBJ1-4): SAVISQKPSRDICQRGTSLTIQCQVDSQVTMMFWYRQQPGQSLTLIATANQGSEATYESGFVIDKFPISRPNLTFSTLTVSNMSPEDSSIYLCSAARGANEKLFFGSGTQLSVL.